This T cell receptor beta chain appears in the sequencing data of a study of T-cell memory formation after mild COVID-19. Findings and limits, study-wide: Prior to infection, memory already included some responding clones, suggesting cross-reactive memory joined. For contracting clones, CD4+ ones sat mainly in CM and EM, CD8+ in EMRA.

The CDR3 has 16 amino acids. Per the germline V gene, CDR1 is SEHNR and CDR2 is FQNEAQ (reference sequence). The junction had 1 base not matched to a gene; V was cut back by 3 bases and J by 1 base. 5'RACE primed from the constant segment yielded TCR alpha and TCR beta cDNA libraries bearing sample barcodes and UMIs. TCRdb re-called the 5' RACE reads through MiXCR, storing one row per CDR3 protein. This sample has around 150,000 distinct CDR3 sequences; roughly 15% occur once, and the top ten carry roughly 13%. This clonotype was seen more than once but under ten times. Its antigen is still unknown. The rearrangement uses TRBV7-9 and TRBJ2-3, with 13 bases lining up with TRBD2. The sample was PBMCs or a T cell subset sorted from them (not recorded which). The origin of this receptor is an adult woman who had mild COVID-19 (a few samples of this study predate the infection). Cell type and time point are not known. The CDR3 sequence is CASSFGLAGGTDTQYF. The CDR3, as DNA: TGTGCCAGCAGCTTCGGACTAGCGGGGGGCACAGATACGCAGTATTTT.